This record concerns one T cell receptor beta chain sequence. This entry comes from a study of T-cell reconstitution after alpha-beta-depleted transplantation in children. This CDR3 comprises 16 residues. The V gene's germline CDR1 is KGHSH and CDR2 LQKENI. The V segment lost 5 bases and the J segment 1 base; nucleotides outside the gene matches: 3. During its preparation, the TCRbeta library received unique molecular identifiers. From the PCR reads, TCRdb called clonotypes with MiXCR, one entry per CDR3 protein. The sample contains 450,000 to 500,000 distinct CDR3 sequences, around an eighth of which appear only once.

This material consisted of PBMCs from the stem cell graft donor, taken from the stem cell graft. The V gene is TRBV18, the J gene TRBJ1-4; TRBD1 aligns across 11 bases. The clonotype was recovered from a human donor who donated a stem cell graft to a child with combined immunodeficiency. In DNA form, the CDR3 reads TGTGCCAGCTCAAGGGACAGGGGGAGAACTAATGAAAAACTGTTTTTT. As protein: CASSRDRGRTNEKLFF.